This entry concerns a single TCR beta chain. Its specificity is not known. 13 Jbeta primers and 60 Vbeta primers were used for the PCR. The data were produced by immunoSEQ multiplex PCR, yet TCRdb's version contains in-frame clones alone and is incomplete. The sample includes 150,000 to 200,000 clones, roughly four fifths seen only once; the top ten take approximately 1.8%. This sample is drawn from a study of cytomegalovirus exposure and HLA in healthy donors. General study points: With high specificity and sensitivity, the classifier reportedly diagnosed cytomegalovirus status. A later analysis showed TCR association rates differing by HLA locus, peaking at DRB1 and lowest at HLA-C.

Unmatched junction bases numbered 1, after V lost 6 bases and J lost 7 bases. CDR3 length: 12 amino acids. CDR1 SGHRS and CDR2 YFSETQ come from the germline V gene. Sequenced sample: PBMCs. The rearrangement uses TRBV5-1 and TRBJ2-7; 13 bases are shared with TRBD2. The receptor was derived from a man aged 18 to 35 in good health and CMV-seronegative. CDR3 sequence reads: CASKLAGGEQYF. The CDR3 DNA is TGCGCCAGCAAACTAGCGGGAGGGGAGCAGTACTTC.